These T cell receptor beta chains were read from a single sample in a study of control samples from healthy donors and cancer patients. Here immunoSEQ multiplex PCR was the method, and the copy in TCRdb shows in-frame clones only, minus some. The repertoire has 150,000 or so clones, just under 95% of them found once; the top ten carry approximately 14%. Sequenced: PBMCs. The source is a man in his sixties with colorectal cancer. The CDR3 runs from the conserved cysteine through the conserved F or W. A D gene is named only where the DNA matches it firmly. Clone sizes are given selectively: once, few, many, or a class where the clone is expanded.

CDR3nt: TGTGCCAGCAGCTCGGCAGGGTATTATGGCTACACCTTC
CDR3aa: CASSSAGYYGYTF
j_gene: TRBJ1-2
abundance: .
d_gene: .
v_gene: TRBV11-2

CDR3nt: TGTGCCTGGAGCGGTTCGGGGGGAAGGAACTATGGCTACACCTTC
CDR3aa: CAWSGSGGRNYGYTF
j_gene: TRBJ1-2
abundance: .
d_gene: .
v_gene: TRBV30

CDR3nt: TGTGCCTGGAGTCCCGACTCGGGGACCGAGCAGTACTTC
CDR3aa: CAWSPDSGTEQYF
j_gene: TRBJ2-7
abundance: .
d_gene: .
v_gene: TRBV30

CDR3nt: TGTGCCAGCGGGGACTTAGCCAAAAACATTCAGTACTTC
CDR3aa: CASGDLAKNIQYF
j_gene: TRBJ2-4
abundance: .
d_gene: .
v_gene: TRBV7-9

CDR3nt: TGCGCCAGCAGCCAAGATAGAGGAATGGGGGAGGGGGAGCAGTACTTC
CDR3aa: CASSQDRGMGEGEQYF
j_gene: TRBJ2-7
abundance: few
d_gene: TRBD2
v_gene: TRBV4-3

CDR3nt: TGCAGCGTTCGGGACAGGGATTTTACTGAAGCTTTCTTT
CDR3aa: CSVRDRDFTEAFF
j_gene: TRBJ1-1
abundance: .
d_gene: TRBD1
v_gene: TRBV29-1

CDR3nt: TGTGCCAGTAGTCCGGGCGACATCACCAATCAGCCCCAGCATTTT
CDR3aa: CASSPGDITNQPQHF
j_gene: TRBJ1-5
abundance: .
d_gene: .
v_gene: TRBV19

CDR3nt: TGTGCCAGCAGCTTCGGACAGGCCATAACGGGTACGCAGTATTTT
CDR3aa: CASSFGQAITGTQYF
j_gene: TRBJ2-3
abundance: .
d_gene: TRBD1
v_gene: TRBV7-2

CDR3nt: TGTGCCAGCCGCCGAGGGACAGGGGGCTGGAATGAGCAGTTCTTC
CDR3aa: CASRRGTGGWNEQFF
j_gene: TRBJ2-1
abundance: .
d_gene: TRBD1
v_gene: TRBV28

CDR3nt: TGTGCCAGTAGCTTTTCCGGACAGGGGGCCGCCGGGGAGCTGTTTTTT
CDR3aa: CASSFSGQGAAGELFF
j_gene: TRBJ2-2
abundance: .
d_gene: TRBD1
v_gene: TRBV19

CDR3nt: TGCGCCAGCAGCTTGCGGGGAGAGGGAAAACTGTTTTTT
CDR3aa: CASSLRGEGKLFF
j_gene: TRBJ1-4
abundance: .
d_gene: .
v_gene: TRBV5-1

CDR3nt: TGTGCCAGCAGTTCCGCCGGGACAGATACGCAGTATTTT
CDR3aa: CASSSAGTDTQYF
j_gene: TRBJ2-3
abundance: .
d_gene: .
v_gene: TRBV6-5

CDR3nt: TGTGCCAGCAGTTTAAACAGGAACACTGAAGCTTTCTTT
CDR3aa: CASSLNRNTEAFF
j_gene: TRBJ1-1
abundance: .
d_gene: .
v_gene: TRBV12-3/TRBV12-4

CDR3nt: TGTGCCAGCACCGAGGGGACTCACGCCTACGAGCAGTACTTC
CDR3aa: CASTEGTHAYEQYF
j_gene: TRBJ2-7
abundance: .
d_gene: .
v_gene: TRBV28

CDR3nt: TGTGCCAGCAGCCCGGACAGAATCGGAGCTTTCTTT
CDR3aa: CASSPDRIGAFF
j_gene: TRBJ1-1
abundance: .
d_gene: .
v_gene: TRBV14

CDR3nt: TGTGCCAGCAGCCCCCTTGTGCAGAACACTGAAGCTTTCTTT
CDR3aa: CASSPLVQNTEAFF
j_gene: TRBJ1-1
abundance: .
d_gene: .
v_gene: TRBV4-2

CDR3nt: TGCGCCAGCAGCCTTGGTCCCCCCGGGGGGAACACTGAAGCTTTCTTT
CDR3aa: CASSLGPPGGNTEAFF
j_gene: TRBJ1-1
abundance: .
d_gene: .
v_gene: TRBV5-1

CDR3nt: TGCGCCAGCAGCCCCTTGGACAGGGCGCAGGATACGCAGTATTTT
CDR3aa: CASSPLDRAQDTQYF
j_gene: TRBJ2-3
abundance: .
d_gene: TRBD1
v_gene: TRBV5-1

CDR3nt: TGTGCCAGCATGGCAGGGGGCGATGGAAACACCATATATTTT
CDR3aa: CASMAGGDGNTIYF
j_gene: TRBJ1-3
abundance: .
d_gene: TRBD1
v_gene: TRBV6-6

CDR3nt: TGTGCCAGCAGCTCCCGGGACGGGGGGGCCACCGGGGAGCTGTTTTTT
CDR3aa: CASSSRDGGATGELFF
j_gene: TRBJ2-2
abundance: .
d_gene: TRBD2
v_gene: TRBV6-2/TRBV6-3

CDR3nt: TGTGCCAGCAGTTTCACAGGGGCCACAGATACGCAGTATTTT
CDR3aa: CASSFTGATDTQYF
j_gene: TRBJ2-3
abundance: .
d_gene: TRBD1
v_gene: TRBV7-9

CDR3nt: TGTGCCAGCAGTGAGCAGCTAGCGGGGGGGGAGCAGTACTTC
CDR3aa: CASSEQLAGGEQYF
j_gene: TRBJ2-7
abundance: once
d_gene: TRBD2
v_gene: TRBV2

CDR3nt: TGTGCCAGCAGTGAACAGGGGGCCAATGAAAAACTGTTTTTT
CDR3aa: CASSEQGANEKLFF
j_gene: TRBJ1-4
abundance: .
d_gene: TRBD1
v_gene: TRBV2

CDR3nt: TGTGCCAGCAGCTTCGTGGGGGGCCCGGGGGATGAGCAGTTCTTC
CDR3aa: CASSFVGGPGDEQFF
j_gene: TRBJ2-1
abundance: .
d_gene: .
v_gene: TRBV5-4

CDR3nt: TGTGCCAGCAGTTACTCTAGCCCCTCCTACAATGAGCAGTTCTTC
CDR3aa: CASSYSSPSYNEQFF
j_gene: TRBJ2-1
abundance: .
d_gene: .
v_gene: TRBV6-5

CDR3nt: TGTGCCATCAGTGAGTCTCCGACTGCTAACTATGGCTACACCTTC
CDR3aa: CAISESPTANYGYTF
j_gene: TRBJ1-2
abundance: .
d_gene: .
v_gene: TRBV10-3

CDR3nt: TGCGCCAGCAGTCAACGGGACAGGACCTCTACCGCGTACTTC
CDR3aa: CASSQRDRTSTAYF
j_gene: TRBJ2-7
abundance: .
d_gene: TRBD1
v_gene: TRBV23-1

CDR3nt: TGTGCCAGCAGTTACTCGAAAACCTGGACCGGAATGACCCAGTACTTC
CDR3aa: CASSYSKTWTGMTQYF
j_gene: TRBJ2-5
abundance: .
d_gene: .
v_gene: TRBV6-5

CDR3nt: TGTGCCAGCAGTTTAACCGGGGGGGTACACGAGCAGTACTTC
CDR3aa: CASSLTGGVHEQYF
j_gene: TRBJ2-7
abundance: .
d_gene: TRBD2
v_gene: TRBV6-6

CDR3nt: TGTGCCAGCAGCTCCGTAGGAAACACCATATATTTT
CDR3aa: CASSSVGNTIYF
j_gene: TRBJ1-3
abundance: .
d_gene: .
v_gene: TRBV7-9

CDR3nt: TGTGCCAGCAGTTGGGACATCGGGCCCTACGAGCAGTACTTC
CDR3aa: CASSWDIGPYEQYF
j_gene: TRBJ2-7
abundance: .
d_gene: .
v_gene: TRBV6-6

CDR3nt: TGTGCCAGCAGCATTAACTCTAGGACTAGCGGGGACAATGAGCAGTTCTTC
CDR3aa: CASSINSRTSGDNEQFF
j_gene: TRBJ2-1
abundance: .
d_gene: TRBD2
v_gene: TRBV13

CDR3nt: TGTGCCAGTACCGAGGGACATCTGAGCAATCAGCCCCAGCATTTT
CDR3aa: CASTEGHLSNQPQHF
j_gene: TRBJ1-5
abundance: .
d_gene: .
v_gene: TRBV19

CDR3nt: TGTGCCAGCAGTGGTCCAGGGGTAGGCCTCTACGAGCAGTACTTC
CDR3aa: CASSGPGVGLYEQYF
j_gene: TRBJ2-7
abundance: .
d_gene: .
v_gene: TRBV27

CDR3nt: TGTGCCACCTCTAGCGGGAGATATTACAATGAGCAGTTCTTC
CDR3aa: CATSSGRYYNEQFF
j_gene: TRBJ2-1
abundance: .
d_gene: TRBD2
v_gene: TRBV2

CDR3nt: TGTGCCTGGACCCCGCCCCCAACTAATGAAAAACTGTTTTTT
CDR3aa: CAWTPPPTNEKLFF
j_gene: TRBJ1-4
abundance: .
d_gene: .
v_gene: TRBV30

CDR3nt: TGTGCCTGGAGTGGCCGTGGGGCCAGCGTCCGCTCCTATAATTCACCCCTCCACTTT
CDR3aa: CAWSGRGASVRSYNSPLHF
j_gene: TRBJ1-6
abundance: .
d_gene: .
v_gene: TRBV30

CDR3nt: TGTGCCAGCAGACAGGGTCTGCAATCCTACGAGCAGTACTTC
CDR3aa: CASRQGLQSYEQYF
j_gene: TRBJ2-7
abundance: .
d_gene: .
v_gene: TRBV6-5

CDR3nt: TGCGCCAGCAGCTTGAGTCGGGGAAACACTGAAGCTTTCTTT
CDR3aa: CASSLSRGNTEAFF
j_gene: TRBJ1-1
abundance: once
d_gene: .
v_gene: TRBV5-1

CDR3nt: TGTGCCAGCAGCTTAGAGGCTGGGCAGGGCTACGAGCAGTACTTC
CDR3aa: CASSLEAGQGYEQYF
j_gene: TRBJ2-7
abundance: few
d_gene: .
v_gene: TRBV7-7

CDR3nt: TGCGCCAGCAGTTTCAGCGGGGGGAATGAGCAGTTCTTC
CDR3aa: CASSFSGGNEQFF
j_gene: TRBJ2-1
abundance: once
d_gene: TRBD2
v_gene: TRBV5-1

CDR3nt: TGTGCCAGCAACGTCCCGGGACTAGCGGGGGCCAGCTACGAGCAGTACTTC
CDR3aa: CASNVPGLAGASYEQYF
j_gene: TRBJ2-7
abundance: once
d_gene: .
v_gene: TRBV21-1

CDR3nt: TGCGCCAGCAGCGCACAGGAAAGCACAGATACGCAGTATTTT
CDR3aa: CASSAQESTDTQYF
j_gene: TRBJ2-3
abundance: .
d_gene: .
v_gene: TRBV5-1

CDR3nt: TGCGCCAGCAGCCAAGAGCACGGACAGGAAATCGGAAACACCATATATTTT
CDR3aa: CASSQEHGQEIGNTIYF
j_gene: TRBJ1-3
abundance: .
d_gene: TRBD1
v_gene: TRBV4-3

CDR3nt: TGTGCCGGGGGACAGATGAACTATGGCTACACCTTC
CDR3aa: CAGGQMNYGYTF
j_gene: TRBJ1-2
abundance: .
d_gene: TRBD1
v_gene: TRBV28

CDR3nt: TGCGCCAGCAGCTTGGGGACAGGCGGGGACACTGAAGCTTTCTTT
CDR3aa: CASSLGTGGDTEAFF
j_gene: TRBJ1-1
abundance: .
d_gene: TRBD1
v_gene: TRBV5-1

CDR3nt: TGTGCCAGCAGCCAAGTGGACGAGAACATTCAGTACTTC
CDR3aa: CASSQVDENIQYF
j_gene: TRBJ2-4
abundance: .
d_gene: .
v_gene: TRBV3-1/TRBV3-2

CDR3nt: TGTGCCAGCTCACCGGACAGGGGGGTCTATGGCTACACCTTC
CDR3aa: CASSPDRGVYGYTF
j_gene: TRBJ1-2
abundance: .
d_gene: TRBD1
v_gene: TRBV18

CDR3nt: TGTGCCACCAGTGATTCGGACAGGGGGATTGGGAGCGAGCAGTACTTC
CDR3aa: CATSDSDRGIGSEQYF
j_gene: TRBJ2-7
abundance: .
d_gene: TRBD1
v_gene: TRBV24-1

CDR3nt: TGTGCCAGCAGTTTCCCCCAATCGGGGGGGCATGGAGATACGCAGTATTTT
CDR3aa: CASSFPQSGGHGDTQYF
j_gene: TRBJ2-3
abundance: .
d_gene: TRBD2
v_gene: TRBV28

CDR3nt: TGCGCCAGCAGCTTGACTACAGCACCGGGAGGAAACACCATATATTTT
CDR3aa: CASSLTTAPGGNTIYF
j_gene: TRBJ1-3
abundance: .
d_gene: .
v_gene: TRBV5-1

CDR3nt: TGCGCCAGCAGCCAAGTTAACAGGGGGGAATCCGGGGAGCTGTTTTTT
CDR3aa: CASSQVNRGESGELFF
j_gene: TRBJ2-2
abundance: .
d_gene: TRBD1
v_gene: TRBV4-3

CDR3nt: TGTGCCAGCAGTGCAGGGACTGGGGCCAACGTCCTGACTTTC
CDR3aa: CASSAGTGANVLTF
j_gene: TRBJ2-6
abundance: .
d_gene: .
v_gene: TRBV2

CDR3nt: TGTGCCAGCAGCCACGACAGCTTAGGAAATTCACCCCTCCACTTT
CDR3aa: CASSHDSLGNSPLHF
j_gene: TRBJ1-6
abundance: .
d_gene: .
v_gene: TRBV28

CDR3nt: TGTGCCAGCAGCCCCGTGGTTGGTGGTACGTCACCCCTCCACTTT
CDR3aa: CASSPVVGGTSPLHF
j_gene: TRBJ1-6
abundance: few
d_gene: .
v_gene: TRBV11-1